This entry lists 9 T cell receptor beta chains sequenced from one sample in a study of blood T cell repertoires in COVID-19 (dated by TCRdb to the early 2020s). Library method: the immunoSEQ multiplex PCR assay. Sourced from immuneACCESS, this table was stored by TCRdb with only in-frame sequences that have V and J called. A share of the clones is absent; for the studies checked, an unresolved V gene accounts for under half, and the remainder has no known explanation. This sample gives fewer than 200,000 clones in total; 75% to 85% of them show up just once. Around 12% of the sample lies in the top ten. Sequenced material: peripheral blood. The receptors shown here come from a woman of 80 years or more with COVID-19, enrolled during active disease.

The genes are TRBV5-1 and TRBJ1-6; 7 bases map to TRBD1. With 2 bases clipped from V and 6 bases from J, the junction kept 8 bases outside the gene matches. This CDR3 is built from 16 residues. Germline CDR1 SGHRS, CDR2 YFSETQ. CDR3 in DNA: TGCGCCAGCAGCTTAGAGGGGGCGCCGGGTAATTCACCCCTCCACTTT. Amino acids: CASSLEGAPGNSPLHF.

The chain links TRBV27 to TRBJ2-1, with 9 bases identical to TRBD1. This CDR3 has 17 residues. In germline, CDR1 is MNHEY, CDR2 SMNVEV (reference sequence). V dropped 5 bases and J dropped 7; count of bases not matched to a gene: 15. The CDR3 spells CASSPILTGGNRNEQFF. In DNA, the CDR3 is TGTGCCAGCAGTCCGATCTTGACAGGGGGTAATAGGAATGAGCAGTTCTTC.

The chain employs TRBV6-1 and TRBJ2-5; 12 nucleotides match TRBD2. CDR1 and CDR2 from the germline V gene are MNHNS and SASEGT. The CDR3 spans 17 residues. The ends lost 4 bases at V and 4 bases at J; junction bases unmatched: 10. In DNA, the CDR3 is TGTGCCAGCAGTGGGGCTAGCGGGGGGGTTTTTGGAGAGACCCAGTACTTC. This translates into CASSGASGGVFGETQYF.

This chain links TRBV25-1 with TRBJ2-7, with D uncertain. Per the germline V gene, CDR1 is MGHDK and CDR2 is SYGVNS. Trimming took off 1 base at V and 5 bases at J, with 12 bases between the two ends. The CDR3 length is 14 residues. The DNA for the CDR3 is TGTGCCAGCAGTGAATCCCTATTCCCCCACGAGCAGTACTTC. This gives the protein CASSESLFPHEQYF.

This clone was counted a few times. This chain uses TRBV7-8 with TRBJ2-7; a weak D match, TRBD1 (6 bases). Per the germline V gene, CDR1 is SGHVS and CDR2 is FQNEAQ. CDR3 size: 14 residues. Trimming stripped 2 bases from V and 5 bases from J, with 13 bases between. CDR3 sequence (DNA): TGTGCCAGCAGCTTAATCAGGGGAAATAACGAGCAGTACTTC. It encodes CASSLIRGNNEQYF.

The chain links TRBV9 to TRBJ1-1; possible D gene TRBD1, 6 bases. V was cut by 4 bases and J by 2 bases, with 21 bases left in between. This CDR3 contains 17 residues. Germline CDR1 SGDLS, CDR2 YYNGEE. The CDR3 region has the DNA TGTGCCAGCAGCAGGACAGAGGGCACGATCGCAAACACTGAAGCTTTCTTT. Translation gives CASSRTEGTIANTEAFF.

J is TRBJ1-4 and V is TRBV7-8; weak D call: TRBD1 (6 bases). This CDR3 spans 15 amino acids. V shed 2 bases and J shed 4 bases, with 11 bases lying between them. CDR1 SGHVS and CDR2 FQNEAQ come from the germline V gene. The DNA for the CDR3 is TGTGCCAGCAGCTTACAGACAGGCATTAATGAAAAACTGTTTTTT. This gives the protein CASSLQTGINEKLFF. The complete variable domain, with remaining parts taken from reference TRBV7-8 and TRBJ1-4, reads GAGVSQSPRYKVAKRGQDVALRCDPISGHVSLFWYQQALGQGPEFLTYFQNEAQLDKSGLPSDRFFAERPEGSVSTLKIQRTQQEDSAVYLCASSLQTGINEKLFFGSGTQLSVL.

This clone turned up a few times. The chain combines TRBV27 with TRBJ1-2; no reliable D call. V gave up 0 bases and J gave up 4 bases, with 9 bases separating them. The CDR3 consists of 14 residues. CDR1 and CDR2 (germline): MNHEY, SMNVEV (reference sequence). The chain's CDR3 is CASSLSWQAYGYTF. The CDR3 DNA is TGTGCCAGCAGTTTATCTTGGCAGGCCTATGGCTACACCTTC.

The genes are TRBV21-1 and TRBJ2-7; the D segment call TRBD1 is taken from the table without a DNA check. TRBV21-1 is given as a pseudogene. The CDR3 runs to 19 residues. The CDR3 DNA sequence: TGTGCCAGCAGCAAAGCGGTCCCTTATAAGGGGACAGGGGTCTACGAGCAGTACTTC. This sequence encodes CASSKAVPYKGTGVYEQYF.